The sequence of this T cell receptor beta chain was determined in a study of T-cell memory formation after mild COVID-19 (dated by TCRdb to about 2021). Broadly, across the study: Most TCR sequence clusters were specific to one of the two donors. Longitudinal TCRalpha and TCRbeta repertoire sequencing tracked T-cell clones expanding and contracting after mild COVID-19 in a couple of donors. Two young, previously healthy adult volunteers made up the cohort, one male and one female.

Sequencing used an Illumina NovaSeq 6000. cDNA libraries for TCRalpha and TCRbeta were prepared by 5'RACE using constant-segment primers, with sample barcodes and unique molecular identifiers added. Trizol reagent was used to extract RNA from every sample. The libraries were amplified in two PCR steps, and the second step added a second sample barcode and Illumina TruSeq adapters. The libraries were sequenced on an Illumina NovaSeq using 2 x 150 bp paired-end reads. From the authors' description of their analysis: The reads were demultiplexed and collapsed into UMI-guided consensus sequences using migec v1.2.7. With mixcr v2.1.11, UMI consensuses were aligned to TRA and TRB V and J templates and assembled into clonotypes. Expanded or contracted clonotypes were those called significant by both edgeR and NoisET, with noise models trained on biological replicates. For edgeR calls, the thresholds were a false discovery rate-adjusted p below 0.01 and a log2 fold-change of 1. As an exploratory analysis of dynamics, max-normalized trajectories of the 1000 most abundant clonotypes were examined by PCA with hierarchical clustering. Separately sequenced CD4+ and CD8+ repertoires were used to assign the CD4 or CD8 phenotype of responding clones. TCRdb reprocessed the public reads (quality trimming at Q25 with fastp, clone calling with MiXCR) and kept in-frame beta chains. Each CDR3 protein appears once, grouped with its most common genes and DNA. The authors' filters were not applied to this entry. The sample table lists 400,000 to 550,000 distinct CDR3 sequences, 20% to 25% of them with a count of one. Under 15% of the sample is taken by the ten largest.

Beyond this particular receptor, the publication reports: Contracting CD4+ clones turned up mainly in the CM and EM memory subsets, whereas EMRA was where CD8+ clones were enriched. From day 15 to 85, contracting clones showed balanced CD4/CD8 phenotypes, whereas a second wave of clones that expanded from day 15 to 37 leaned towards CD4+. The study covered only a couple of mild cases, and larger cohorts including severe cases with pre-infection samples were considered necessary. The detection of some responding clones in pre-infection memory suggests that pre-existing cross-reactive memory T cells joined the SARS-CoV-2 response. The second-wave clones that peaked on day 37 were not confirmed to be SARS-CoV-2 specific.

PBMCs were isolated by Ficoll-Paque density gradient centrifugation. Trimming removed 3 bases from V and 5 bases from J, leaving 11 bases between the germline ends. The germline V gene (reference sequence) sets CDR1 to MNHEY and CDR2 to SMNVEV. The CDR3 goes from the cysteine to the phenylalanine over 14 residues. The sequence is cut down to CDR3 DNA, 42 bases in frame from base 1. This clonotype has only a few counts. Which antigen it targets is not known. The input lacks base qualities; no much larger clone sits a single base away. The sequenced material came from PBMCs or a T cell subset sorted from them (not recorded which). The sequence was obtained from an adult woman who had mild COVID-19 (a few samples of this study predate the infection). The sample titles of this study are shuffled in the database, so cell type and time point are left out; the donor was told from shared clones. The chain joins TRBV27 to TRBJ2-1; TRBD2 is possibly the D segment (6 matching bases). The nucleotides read TGTGCCAGCAGTTTTAACGGGGGAAACAATGAGCAGTTCTTC. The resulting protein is CASSFNGGNNEQFF.